The present TCR beta chain was sequenced within a study of T cell responses to AZD1222 COVID-19 vaccine. Profiling relied on immunoSEQ multiplex PCR, and the TCRdb table lists in-frame clones only, not all of them. The sample has roughly 140,000 clones, approximately 90% seen once. Notes on the study in general: Regions left unmutated in variants are reportedly the target of nearly half of spike-specific TCRs.

About this clone: Its target is not known.

The V end lost 2 bases, the J end lost 4 bases, and 9 bases lay between the germline ends. Per germline, CDR1 SNHLY and CDR2 FYNNEI. This CDR3 is 14 amino acids long. V gene TRBV2 combines with J gene TRBJ1-3; D remains ambiguous. This receptor was identified in an adult in good health. The source was peripheral blood, collected on day 0 of AZD1222 vaccination. Here the CDR3 reads CASSETAEGNTIYF. In nucleotides, the CDR3 is TGTGCCAGCAGTGAAACCGCAGAAGGAAACACCATATATTTT.